These T cell receptor beta chains were read from a single sample in a study of OX40 agonist ivuxolimab in advanced cancers. Assay: immunoSEQ multiplex PCR; the TCRdb copy retains only in-frame clones and omits some. The table has about 83,000 clones, 65% to 90% seen once. The starting material was CD4+ or CD8+ T cells sorted from blood, obtained in a trial of the OX40 agonist ivuxolimab. The receptor source for this set is an adult with an advanced solid tumor such as melanoma, head and neck, liver or kidney cancer. The CDR3 runs from the conserved cysteine through the conserved F or W. D genes are given only for firm matches. Part of the rows lack a size; the others show once, few, many or a class for expanded clones.

clone_size,v_call,j_call,d_call,cdr3_nt,cdr3_aa
-,TRBV7-2,TRBJ1-1,-,TGTGCCAGCAGCCCTCCGGGGGCGCGTCGGGGCACTGAAGCTTTCTTT,CASSPPGARRGTEAFF
few,TRBV2,TRBJ1-5,TRBD1,TGTGCCAGCAGTGAAGGGCGCGGGACAGGCAATCAGCCCCAGCATTTT,CASSEGRGTGNQPQHF
once,TRBV7-2,TRBJ2-7,-,TGTGCCAGCAGCTTAGCTGCGAAGGGGTCCTACGAGCAGTACTTC,CASSLAAKGSYEQYF
-,TRBV10-3,TRBJ1-1,-,TGTGCCATCAAGGGGGGGTCCCCTGAAGCTTTCTTT,CAIKGGSPEAFF
-,TRBV5-8,TRBJ1-5,-,TGTGCCAGCAGCTTGGGGCTTGATCAGCCCCAGCATTTT,CASSLGLDQPQHF
-,TRBV7-2,TRBJ2-3,-,TGTGCCAGCAGCCGGGCAGGGGTGAGGGCAGATACGCAGTATTTT,CASSRAGVRADTQYF
-,TRBV18,TRBJ2-7,TRBD1,TGTGCCAGCTCTCCCGGGACAGGGTTCTACGAGCAGTACTTC,CASSPGTGFYEQYF
once,TRBV5-6,TRBJ1-2,-,TGTGCCAGCAGCTCCGAAGGGGGTATTAGCTATGGCTACACCTTC,CASSSEGGISYGYTF
-,TRBV15,TRBJ2-3,TRBD2,TGTGCCACCAGCAGAGATCTCTCGGCTAGCGGGGGCCCAGATACGCAGTATTTT,CATSRDLSASGGPDTQYF
few,TRBV7-9,TRBJ1-2,-,TGTGCCAGCAGCTTAGACAACGACTATGGCTACACCTTC,CASSLDNDYGYTF
-,TRBV6-5,TRBJ1-3,-,TGTGCCAGCCAGGCTTACTCTGGAAACACCATATATTTT,CASQAYSGNTIYF
once,TRBV7-2,TRBJ1-3,-,TGTGCCAGCAGCTTTGGTCCACAGCACTCTGGAAACACCATATATTTT,CASSFGPQHSGNTIYF
-,TRBV11-1,TRBJ2-5,-,TGTGCCAGCAGCTTAAGTGGAGAGCGAGAGACCCAGTACTTC,CASSLSGERETQYF
-,TRBV7-9,TRBJ2-5,TRBD1,TGTGCCAGCAGCACCTACAGGGGACAAGAGACCCAGTACTTC,CASSTYRGQETQYF
-,TRBV2,TRBJ1-5,-,TGTGCCAGCAGTGAAGCCGGCCGGGCCCAGCCCCAGCATTTT,CASSEAGRAQPQHF
-,TRBV5-4,TRBJ1-2,TRBD1,TGTGCCAGCAGCTCGACAGGGGGCCTTTATGGCTACACCTTC,CASSSTGGLYGYTF
-,TRBV7-2,TRBJ2-7,TRBD2,TGTGCCAGCAGCTCCCCGGGGAGCGGGGTCTACGAGCAGTACTTC,CASSSPGSGVYEQYF
once,TRBV19,TRBJ1-1,-,TGTGCCAGTAGTGAGGACAGCACGGGTTCCACTGAAGCTTTCTTT,CASSEDSTGSTEAFF
-,TRBV18,TRBJ2-1,-,TGTGCCAGCTCACCGCGGGCGGTGGCAGGGAGCTCCTACAATGAGCAGTTCTTC,CASSPRAVAGSSYNEQFF
once,TRBV19,TRBJ1-5,-,TGTGCCAGTACCATTAACAGAAGCAATCAGCCCCAGCATTTT,CASTINRSNQPQHF
-,TRBV7-2,TRBJ2-3,TRBD1,TGTGCCAGCAGCATGACAGGGGGCGCGAGAGATACGCAGTATTTT,CASSMTGGARDTQYF
-,TRBV2,TRBJ1-1,-,TGTGCCAGCAGTGAAGCGCTGTCAGGGAAATACGCTGAAGCTTTCTTT,CASSEALSGKYAEAFF
-,TRBV7-6,TRBJ2-7,-,TGTGCCAGCAGCTTAGGGGAGGGGGCCTACGGGCAGTACTTC,CASSLGEGAYGQYF
-,TRBV13,TRBJ2-3,-,TGTGCCAGCTCACAGGACGTTGGCACAGATACGCAGTATTTT,CASSQDVGTDTQYF
-,TRBV29-1,TRBJ2-7,-,TGCAGCGTTGAGAACGATTACGAGCAGTACTTC,CSVENDYEQYF
few,TRBV2,TRBJ2-7,-,TGTGCCAGCAGTGGGGGTGAGCAGTACTTC,CASSGGEQYF